Each of the 32 T cell receptor beta chains below was sequenced from the same sample in a study of blood T cell repertoires in COVID-19. Here immunoSEQ multiplex PCR was the method, and the copy in TCRdb shows in-frame clones only, minus some. The sample lists some 160,000 clones, around 82% occurring once. The sequenced sample consisted of peripheral blood. These TCRs come from a man aged 55 to 70 with acute or convalescent COVID-19.

This chain links TRBV7-9 with TRBJ2-7; possibly TRBD2 for D (5 bases). Trimming took off 5 bases at V and 0 bases at J, with 14 bases between the two ends. Germline V gives CDR1 SEHNR, CDR2 FQNEAQ (reference sequence). The CDR3 has 15 residues. Here the CDR3 reads CASSGGPPSSYEQYF. For the CDR3, the DNA is TGTGCCAGCAGCGGAGGACCACCTAGCTCCTACGAGCAGTACTTC.

This clone was seen a few times. This sequence joins TRBV7-3 and TRBJ2-7; tentatively, D is TRBD2 (6 bases). Trimming took 2 bases from V and 7 from J, leaving 15 bases between them. The V gene's germline CDR1 is SGHTA and CDR2 FQGTGA. This CDR3 has 14 residues. DNA for the CDR3: TGTGCCAGCAGCTTAGATTTCTCCGGGGGAGAGCAGTACTTC. It encodes CASSLDFSGGEQYF.

This chain connects TRBV2 to TRBJ2-2; D is uncertain. This CDR3 is built from 12 residues. Trimming took 5 bases from V and 6 from J, leaving 7 bases between them. From germline, CDR1 is SNHLY and CDR2 FYNNEI. CDR3 region: CASSYTSGELFF. CDR3 DNA: TGTGCCAGCAGTTACACCTCCGGGGAGCTGTTTTTT.

The chain recombines TRBV29-1 with TRBJ1-4; D call uncertain. V was trimmed by 7 bases and J by 8 bases, leaving 17 bases between them. CDR3 size: 13 residues. Germline-derived CDR1 and CDR2 are SQVTM and ANQGSEA. The CDR3 region has the DNA TGCAGCGGGAGGCGTAGTCCTGGAGAAAAACTGTTTTTT. Amino acids: CSGRRSPGEKLFF.

This chain uses TRBV6-5 with TRBJ2-3, with D tentatively TRBD2 (6 bases). The CDR3 is 15 amino acids. Germline CDR1 MNHEY, CDR2 SVGAGI. Trimming took 2 bases from V and 2 from J, leaving 11 bases between them. CDR3 amino acids: CASSYGRPVTDTQYF. CDR3 bases: TGTGCCAGCAGTTACGGGAGGCCAGTCACAGATACGCAGTATTTT.

This clone showed up just once. This chain connects TRBV5-8 to TRBJ2-2; 8 bases match TRBD1. This CDR3 contains 16 residues. CDR1 is SGHTS, CDR2 YDEGEE, per germline. Germline trimming cut 4 bases from V and 7 bases from J; bases unmatched to any gene: 12. The CDR3 region has the DNA TGTGCCAGCAGCCCCCTGACAGGGGAAAGGGGCGGGGAGCTGTTTTTT. It yields the protein CASSPLTGERGGELFF.

The chain recombines TRBV2 with TRBJ2-3; 11 nucleotides line up with TRBD2. The CDR3 consists of 15 residues. Germline assignment: CDR1 SNHLY and CDR2 FYNNEI. The J segment lost 3 bases and the V segment lost 4 bases, leaving 3 bases of the junction unmatched. CDR3 amino acids: CASSVAGGGTDTQYF. The DNA of the CDR3 is TGTGCCAGCAGTGTAGCGGGAGGGGGGACAGATACGCAGTATTTT.

This clone was counted only a few times. The chain carries TRBV7-2 and TRBJ2-2; tentative D call: TRBD2 (5 bases). Trimming took off 0 bases at V and 5 bases at J, with 10 bases between the two ends. This CDR3 contains 15 residues. Germline CDR1 and CDR2: SGHTA and FQGNSA. CDR3 region: CASSLAHLATGELFF. In DNA form, the CDR3 reads TGTGCCAGCAGCTTAGCTCACCTAGCTACCGGGGAGCTGTTTTTT.

V and J are TRBV28 and TRBJ2-7; 16 positions agree with TRBD2. The germline gives CDR1 MDHEN, CDR2 SYDVKM. V dropped 6 bases and J dropped 7; count of bases not matched to a gene: 6. CDR3 length: 15 residues. The CDR3 sequence is CASRWGLAGGREQYF. Here the CDR3 DNA reads TGTGCCAGCAGATGGGGACTAGCGGGAGGGCGTGAGCAGTACTTC.

The chain links TRBV6-5 to TRBJ2-7, with D maybe TRBD2 (6 bases). Germline values: CDR1 MNHEY, CDR2 SVGAGI. The CDR3 extends over 14 amino acids. V was trimmed by 8 bases and J by 2 bases, leaving 16 bases between them. The CDR3 DNA is TGTGCCAGCTCTTCGGGCGGGATCCCCTACGAGCAGTACTTC. It translates to CASSSGGIPYEQYF.

As concerns this clone: A read error may produce the germline difference seen at one junction end. The chain is built from TRBV7-6 and TRBJ2-1, with 11 positions matching TRBD2. Germline CDR1 and CDR2: SGHVS and FNYEAQ. The CDR3 length is 14 residues. CDR3 protein: CASSIAGGPNEQFF. DNA of the CDR3: TGTGCCAGCAGCATAGCGGGAGGGCCGAATGAGCAGTTCTTC.

The genes are TRBV25-1 and TRBJ2-1; 9 nucleotides line up with TRBD2. V lost 2 bases, J lost 2 bases, and 7 bases stayed unmatched. From germline, CDR1 is MGHDK and CDR2 SYGVNS. The CDR3 covers 17 residues. CDR3 amino acids: CASSEPTGGRAYNEQFF. As DNA, the CDR3 is TGTGCCAGCAGTGAACCTACAGGCGGGAGGGCCTACAATGAGCAGTTCTTC.

This chain uses TRBV18 with TRBJ2-1; TRBD2 aligns across 7 bases. V shed 2 bases, J shed 5 bases, and the junction held 6 bases outside the gene matches. The CDR3 sequence is 15 residues long. The germline CDR1 and CDR2 sequences are KGHSH and LQKENI. CDR3 in amino acids: CASSPRATSHNEQFF. The CDR3 DNA is TGTGCCAGCTCACCAAGGGCGACTAGCCACAATGAGCAGTTCTTC. Drawing the rest from reference TRBV18 and TRBJ2-1, the complete variable domain is NAGVMQNPRHLVRRRGQEARLRCSPMKGHSHVYWYRQLPEEGLKFMVYLQKENIIDESGMPKERFSAEFPKEGPSILRIQQVVRGDSAAYFCASSPRATSHNEQFFGPGTRLTVL.

The chain employs TRBV5-1 and TRBJ2-2, with D hard to call. CDR3 length: 12 residues. Per germline, CDR1 SGHRS and CDR2 YFSETQ. V was pared by 5 bases and J by 5 bases, with 7 bases between. The CDR3 spells CASRPGTGELFF. CDR3 DNA: TGCGCCAGCAGACCCGGGACCGGGGAGCTGTTTTTT.

The chain employs TRBV4-1 and TRBJ1-2; D is unresolved. The CDR3 is made up of 12 amino acids. Germline CDR1 is MGHRA and CDR2 is YSYEKL. Trimming took 0 bases from V and 5 from J, leaving 4 bases between them. Here the CDR3 reads CASSQDRYGYTF. The CDR3, as DNA: TGCGCCAGCAGCCAAGATCGGTATGGCTACACCTTC.

The rearrangement links TRBV29-1 to TRBJ2-3; 8 positions agree with TRBD1. With 2 bases clipped from V and 3 bases from J, the junction kept 1 base outside the gene matches. The CDR3 runs to 13 residues. Germline CDR1 reads SQVTM; CDR2 reads ANQGSEA. In nucleotides, the CDR3 is TGCAGCGTTGAAACAGGGGGGACAGATACGCAGTATTTT. Its protein is CSVETGGTDTQYF.

The rearrangement joins TRBV27 to TRBJ2-7; TRBD2 aligns across 14 bases. After removal of 8 bases from V and 7 bases from J, the junction contained 4 bases not matched to a gene. This CDR3 is built from 13 residues. In germline, CDR1 is MNHEY, CDR2 SMNVEV (reference sequence). CDR3 bases: TGTGCCAGCGGGACTAGCGGGAGCCGGGAGCAGTACTTC. Translation: CASGTSGSREQYF.

This chain uses TRBV14 with TRBJ1-1; TRBD1 might be the D (6 bases). Trimming removed 0 bases at V and 10 bases at J, with 6 bases between. CDR1 and CDR2 from the germline V gene are SGHDN and FVKESK. The CDR3 has 11 amino acids. CDR3 bases: TGTGCCAGCAGCCAAGAGGGGGCAGCTTTCTTT. Translating gives CASSQEGAAFF.

The chain recombines TRBV11-2 with TRBJ2-1; the D is unclear. V dropped 1 base and J dropped 6 bases, with 13 bases sitting between them. This CDR3 contains 15 residues. CDR1 SGHAT and CDR2 FQNNGV come from the germline V gene. DNA for the CDR3: TGTGCCAGCAGCTTAGGAGGTACTGCGATCAATGAGCAGTTCTTC. It specifies CASSLGGTAINEQFF.

The chain uses TRBV12-3 or TRBV12-4 and TRBJ2-7; D perhaps matches TRBD1 (6 bases). V was pared by 6 bases and J by 4 bases, with 13 bases between. CDR3 length: 13 residues. The CDR3 nucleotides read TGTGCCAGCAGCAGGGGAGTGGAATACGAGCAGTACTTC. Residues: CASSRGVEYEQYF.

The J gene is TRBJ1-4, the V gene TRBV9, with a possible D match to TRBD1 (6 bases). Germline V CDR1 and CDR2: SGDLS, YYNGEE. V was clipped by 3 bases and J by 8 bases, with 14 bases between them. The CDR3 totals 14 residues. The CDR3 reads CASSANFRGEKLFF. CDR3 coding DNA: TGTGCCAGCAGCGCGAATTTTAGGGGGGAAAAACTGTTTTTT.

This clone was counted a few times. The rearrangement joins TRBV15 to TRBJ2-1, with 10 bases identical to TRBD2. Trimming took 0 bases from V and 6 from J; bases not matched to a gene: 5. CDR1 is LNHNV, CDR2 YYDKDF, per germline (reference sequence). There are 16 residues in the CDR3. CDR3 amino acids: CATSRDSLAGTNEQFF. CDR3 nucleotides: TGTGCCACCAGCAGAGATTCACTAGCGGGAACCAATGAGCAGTTCTTC.

The genes are TRBV4-2 and TRBJ1-4, with 10 bases lining up with TRBD1. This CDR3 contains 15 residues. The J segment lost 5 bases and the V segment lost 1 base, leaving 1 base of the junction unmatched. The germline V gene encodes CDR1 LGHNA and CDR2 YNFKEQ. The CDR3 bases are TGTGCCAGCAGCCAAGGGACAGGGGGGAATGAAAAACTGTTTTTT. Its protein is CASSQGTGGNEKLFF.

The genes are TRBV27 and TRBJ2-3, with D possibly being TRBD1 (5 bases). The germline V and J ends were trimmed by 2 bases and 4 bases, with 13 bases remaining between them. The CDR3 is made up of 15 amino acids. CDR1 and CDR2 from the germline V gene are MNHEY and SMNVEV (reference sequence). CDR3 protein: CASSLTLPTADTQYF. CDR3 DNA: TGTGCCAGCAGTTTAACCCTCCCGACAGCAGATACGCAGTATTTT.

This chain uses TRBV9 with TRBJ1-2; D remains unclear. This CDR3 is built from 15 residues. V lost 0 bases and J 0 bases, leaving 9 bases between the germline ends. Germline CDR1 reads SGDLS; CDR2 reads YYNGEE. CDR3 coding DNA: TGTGCCAGCAGCGTAGGGGCAACTCCTAACTATGGCTACACCTTC. Residues: CASSVGATPNYGYTF.

V gene TRBV28 combines with J gene TRBJ2-1; 9 bases agree with TRBD1. The ends lost 4 bases at V and 6 bases at J; junction bases unmatched: 4. Germline V gives CDR1 MDHEN, CDR2 SYDVKM. The length of the CDR3 is 14 residues. This CDR3 is CASSWATGGNEQFF. CDR3 DNA: TGTGCCAGCAGTTGGGCGACAGGGGGCAATGAGCAGTTCTTC.

In this sample, this clone turned up a few times. V gene TRBV30 combines with J gene TRBJ2-7, with 7 nucleotides matching TRBD2. Germline V gene sequence: CDR1 GTSNPN, CDR2 SVGIG (reference sequence). V lost 3 bases and J lost 3; bases outside the gene matches: 2. The CDR3 contains 12 residues. The CDR3 bases are TGTGCCTGGAGGGCTAGCGGCTACGAGCAGTACTTC. It is translated as CAWRASGYEQYF.

V usage is TRBV6-5 and J usage is TRBJ2-7; 7 nucleotides match TRBD2. J lost 6 bases, V lost 2 bases, and 10 bases had no gene match. The CDR3 covers 15 residues. Germline lookup yields CDR1 MNHEY and CDR2 SVGAGI. CDR3 sequence: CASSYVPMGEGEQYF. The CDR3 DNA is TGTGCCAGCAGTTACGTCCCCATGGGGGAGGGCGAGCAGTACTTC.

The chain recombines TRBV11-3 with TRBJ1-6; TRBD1 is a possible D gene (6 bases). Per the germline V gene, CDR1 is SGHNT and CDR2 is YENEEA. V was clipped by 2 bases and J by 7 bases, with 15 bases between them. The CDR3 extends over 16 amino acids. The CDR3 region is CASSLNSGGQNSPLHF. CDR3 DNA sequence: TGTGCCAGCAGCTTAAATTCGGGGGGCCAGAATTCACCCCTCCACTTT.

CDR3 nucleotides: TGTGCCAGCAGTCCCTCAGCGGGGGAGGCGCCCTACGAGCAGTACTTC. Its protein is CASSPSAGEAPYEQYF. The J gene is TRBJ2-7, the V gene TRBV27, with 8 bases identical to TRBD2. After removal of 5 bases from V and 2 bases from J, the junction contained 11 bases not matched to a gene. The germline V gene has CDR1 MNHEY and CDR2 SMNVEV (reference sequence). The CDR3 contains 16 residues.

This chain links TRBV7-3 with TRBJ2-1; D might be TRBD1 (6 bases). In germline, CDR1 is SGHTA, CDR2 FQGTGA. Trimming took 5 bases from V and 9 from J, leaving 14 bases between them. The length of the CDR3 is 13 residues. CDR3 DNA: TGTGCCAGCAGCCCCCCAGGGGTTGGTGAGCAGTTCTTC. Protein: CASSPPGVGEQFF.

This clone is a singleton in its sample. The rearrangement joins TRBV19 to TRBJ1-5; 7 bases align to TRBD1. This CDR3 comprises 15 residues. CDR1 is LNHDA and CDR2 is SQIVND in the germline V gene (reference sequence). The junction had 4 bases not matched to a gene; V was cut back by 5 bases and J by 0 bases. CDR3 coding DNA: TGTGCCAGTAGTCCGGGACAGAATAGCAATCAGCCCCAGCATTTT. Protein product: CASSPGQNSNQPQHF.